The next 14 T cell receptor beta chains were all read from a single sample in a study of blood T cell repertoires in COVID-19. Clones were read by immunoSEQ multiplex PCR, and TCRdb kept only the in-frame ones, dropping some. The repertoire holds over 65,000 clones, approximately 79% seen once, with around 15% in the top ten. Sequenced: peripheral blood. The receptor set was obtained from a man older than 75 with active COVID-19.

The genes are TRBV7-8 and TRBJ2-7; perhaps TRBD1 as D (6 bases). V gave up 5 bases and J gave up 6 bases, with 14 bases separating them. The CDR3 has 13 amino acids. Germline CDR1 reads SGHVS; CDR2 reads FQNEAQ. For the CDR3, the DNA is TGTGCCAGCAGCGGGCAGGGGTTTGGCGAGCAGTACTTC. Protein product: CASSGQGFGEQYF.

This rearrangement joins TRBV5-1 to TRBJ2-3; 11 positions match TRBD2. The CDR3 is made up of 19 amino acids. V gave up 3 bases and J gave up 5 bases; unmatched junction bases: 17. Germline V lookup: CDR1 SGHRS, CDR2 YFSETQ. The CDR3 nucleotides read TGCGCCAGCAGCTCAACCTTTAGCGGGGGGGCATTGTTCAGAGATACGCAGTATTTT. Protein product: CASSSTFSGGALFRDTQYF.

V usage is TRBV3-1 (or the pseudogene TRBV3-2) and J usage is TRBJ1-1, with D perhaps TRBD1 (6 bases). The CDR3 extends over 18 amino acids. The germline V gene encodes CDR1 LGHDT and CDR2 YNNKEL (reference sequence). Trimming took 1 base from V and 5 from J, leaving 23 bases between them. CDR3 bases: TGTGCCAGCAGCCAAGGAGCTGGCAGGGACATTTTCAATACTGAAGCTTTCTTT. The encoded protein is CASSQGAGRDIFNTEAFF.

V is TRBV5-8 and J is TRBJ1-6, with 9 bases fitting TRBD1. CDR3 length equals 15 residues. The trim removed 4 bases at V and 10 bases at J, leaving 9 bases unmatched. Germline assignment: CDR1 SGHTS and CDR2 YDEGEE. CDR3 sequence: CASSGRGTGSSPLHF. In DNA form, the CDR3 reads TGTGCCAGCAGCGGCCGGGGGACAGGGTCATCACCCCTCCACTTT. Combining the CDR3 with reference TRBV5-8 and TRBJ1-6 gives the whole variable domain EAGVTQSPTHLIKTRGQQATLRCSPISGHTSVYWYQQALGLGLQFLLWYDEGEERNRGNFPPRFSGRQFPNYSSELNVNALELEDSALYLCASSGRGTGSSPLHFGNGTRLTVT.

This chain uses TRBV4-1 with TRBJ2-7; D unclear. Germline V gene sequence: CDR1 MGHRA, CDR2 YSYEKL. The CDR3 is 14 residues long. Trimming shortened V by 4 bases and J by 2 bases, and 12 bases separated the two germline ends. The CDR3, as DNA: TGCGCCAGCAGCCTAAGCCAGGATCCCTACGAGCAGTACTTC. The encoded protein is CASSLSQDPYEQYF.

V and J are TRBV5-1 and TRBJ1-1; TRBD1 matches 7 bases. Losses at the gene ends were 2 bases for V and 2 bases for J; bases not matched to a gene: 3. This CDR3 comprises 14 residues. Germline V gene sequence: CDR1 SGHRS, CDR2 YFSETQ. This CDR3 is CASSLQGSNTEAFF. The DNA of the CDR3 is TGCGCCAGCAGCTTACAGGGGTCAAACACTGAAGCTTTCTTT.

This clone was seen only a few times. The chain uses TRBV11-2 and TRBJ2-3; TRBD2 matches 8 bases. J lost 8 bases, V lost 5 bases, and 18 bases had no gene match. The CDR3 consists of 17 residues. The germline gives CDR1 SGHAT, CDR2 FQNNGV. CDR3 bases: TGTGCCAGCAGCCCCTGGGGAGGGGCGGGAGGACAAAGTACGCAGTATTTT. Amino acids: CASSPWGGAGGQSTQYF.

V gene TRBV3-1 (or the pseudogene TRBV3-2) combines with J gene TRBJ2-1; 8 bases align to TRBD2. The V and J ends lost 3 bases and 2 bases, in that order; junction bases with no gene match: 3. Germline V gene data show CDR1 as LGHDT and CDR2 as YNNKEL (reference sequence). The CDR3 runs to 15 residues. The CDR3 sequence is CASSQGTRTYNEQFF. In nucleotides, the CDR3 is TGTGCCAGCAGCCAGGGGACTAGGACCTACAATGAGCAGTTCTTC.

This clone was counted once. The chain combines TRBV7-3 with TRBJ2-3; the match to TRBD2 covers 8 bases. V was pared by 4 bases and J by 4 bases, with 7 bases of the junction left unmatched. Germline V gene lookup returns CDR1 SGHTA and CDR2 FQGTGA. The CDR3 has 15 amino acids. The CDR3 reads CASSSRPGGSDTQYF. The DNA for the CDR3 is TGTGCCAGCAGCTCCCGACCGGGGGGGTCAGATACGCAGTATTTT.

The CDR3 DNA follows: TGTGCCAGCAGCCAATGGACAGGCAATCAGCCCCAGCATTTT. This translates into CASSQWTGNQPQHF. J is TRBJ1-5 and V is TRBV7-2; D is possibly TRBD1 (6 bases). V was clipped by 5 bases and J by 2 bases, with 10 bases between them. Germline V gene sequence: CDR1 SGHTA, CDR2 FQGNSA. This CDR3 has 14 residues. Complete variable domain (other parts from reference TRBV7-2 and TRBJ1-5): GAGVSQSPSNKVTEKGKDVELRCDPISGHTALYWYRQSLGQGLEFLIYFQGNSAPDKSGLPSDRFSAERTGGSVSTLTIQRTQQEDSAVYLCASSQWTGNQPQHFGDGTRLSIL.

The gene calls are TRBV19 and TRBJ2-1, with 10 bases matching TRBD2. V dropped 2 bases and J dropped 6; count of bases not matched to a gene: 7. This CDR3 has 16 residues. CDR1 and CDR2 (germline): LNHDA, SQIVND (reference sequence). CDR3 sequence reads: CASSIIRTSGSNEQFF. The CDR3 DNA follows: TGTGCCAGTAGTATAATTAGGACTAGCGGTTCCAATGAGCAGTTCTTC.

The V and J genes are TRBV18 and TRBJ2-1; 9 positions agree with TRBD1. The CDR3 loop spans 15 amino acids. Germline V gives CDR1 KGHSH, CDR2 LQKENI. With V trimmed by 2 bases and J by 6 bases, 5 bases remained unmatched. The CDR3 DNA follows: TGTGCCAGCTCACCATACACGGGACAGGGCAATGAGCAGTTCTTC. The encoded protein is CASSPYTGQGNEQFF.

This chain joins TRBV7-9 and TRBJ2-5; D is unresolved. Per the germline V gene, CDR1 is SEHNR and CDR2 is FQNEAQ (reference sequence). This CDR3 comprises 12 residues. V was shortened by 5 bases and J by 6 bases, with 10 bases between the two germline ends. CDR3 bases: TGTGCCAGCAGCCAAACCGCGAAGACCCAGTACTTC. Protein: CASSQTAKTQYF.

The chain joins TRBV6-2 or TRBV6-3 to TRBJ2-4; 12 bases map to TRBD2. The germline gives CDR1 MNHEY, CDR2 SVGEGT. This CDR3 contains 15 residues. Unmatched junction bases numbered 4, after V lost 4 bases and J lost 6 bases. The CDR3 region is CASSSSTSGGNIQYF. CDR3 DNA sequence: TGTGCCAGCAGTTCCTCGACTAGCGGGGGAAACATTCAGTACTTC.